This T cell receptor (beta chain) came from a study of blood T cell repertoires in COVID-19. The wider study: T cells, B-cell-depleted T cells, or PBMCs supplied cDNA or gDNA.

This clone came up once. The ends were cut back, 6 bases at V and 0 bases at J, with 20 bases in the middle. This CDR3 region has 17 residues. Germline assignment: CDR1 LNHDA and CDR2 SQIVND (reference sequence). Per the study methods: By means of reference gene primer amplification, nucleated cell counts were estimated. Method: immunoSEQ multiplex PCR; TCRdb's copy keeps in-frame clones and lacks some. V and J calls and clone size are given by that table; D and trimming were obtained from the DNA. The sample holds under 300,000 clones, 82% seen once. The TCR originated in a woman aged 60 to 75 with active or convalescent COVID-19. J is TRBJ1-2 and V is TRBV19; no reliable D call. The sequencing input was peripheral blood. CDR3 sequence: CASSMQSVGSSNYGYTF. For the CDR3, the DNA is TGTGCCAGTAGCATGCAGAGCGTGGGTTCTTCTAACTATGGCTACACCTTC.